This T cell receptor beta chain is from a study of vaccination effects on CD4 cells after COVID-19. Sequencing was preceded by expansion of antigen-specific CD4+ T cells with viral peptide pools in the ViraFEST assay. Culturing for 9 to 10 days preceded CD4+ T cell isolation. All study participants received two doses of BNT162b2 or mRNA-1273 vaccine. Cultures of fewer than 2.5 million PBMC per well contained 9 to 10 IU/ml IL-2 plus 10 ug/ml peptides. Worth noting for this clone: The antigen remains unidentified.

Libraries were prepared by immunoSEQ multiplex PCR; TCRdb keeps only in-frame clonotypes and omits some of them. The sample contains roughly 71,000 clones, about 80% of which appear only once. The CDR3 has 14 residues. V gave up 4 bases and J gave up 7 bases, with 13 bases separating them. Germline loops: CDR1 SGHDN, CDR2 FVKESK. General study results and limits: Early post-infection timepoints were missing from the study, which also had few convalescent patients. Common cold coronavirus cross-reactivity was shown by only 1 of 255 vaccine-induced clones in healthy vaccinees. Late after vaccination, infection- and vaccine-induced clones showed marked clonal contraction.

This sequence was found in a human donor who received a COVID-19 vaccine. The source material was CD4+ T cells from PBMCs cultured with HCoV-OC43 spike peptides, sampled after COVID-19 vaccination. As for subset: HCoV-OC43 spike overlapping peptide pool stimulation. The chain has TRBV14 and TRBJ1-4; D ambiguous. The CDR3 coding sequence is TGTGCCAGCAGCCCGGGAGCCCTTCGTGAAAAACTGTTTTTT. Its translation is CASSPGALREKLFF.